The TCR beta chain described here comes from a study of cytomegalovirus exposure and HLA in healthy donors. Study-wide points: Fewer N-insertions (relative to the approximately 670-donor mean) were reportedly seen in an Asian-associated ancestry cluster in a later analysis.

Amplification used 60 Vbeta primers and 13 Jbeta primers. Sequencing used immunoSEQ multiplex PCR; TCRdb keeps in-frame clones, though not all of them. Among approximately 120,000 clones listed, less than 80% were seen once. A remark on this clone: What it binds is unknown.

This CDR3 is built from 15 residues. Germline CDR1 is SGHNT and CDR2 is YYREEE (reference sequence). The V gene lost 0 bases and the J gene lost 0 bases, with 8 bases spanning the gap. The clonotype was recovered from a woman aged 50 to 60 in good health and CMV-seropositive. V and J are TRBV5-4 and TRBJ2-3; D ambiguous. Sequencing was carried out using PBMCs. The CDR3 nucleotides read TGTGCCAGCAGCTTGGGGGCAGCTAGCACAGATACGCAGTATTTT. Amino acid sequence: CASSLGAASTDTQYF.